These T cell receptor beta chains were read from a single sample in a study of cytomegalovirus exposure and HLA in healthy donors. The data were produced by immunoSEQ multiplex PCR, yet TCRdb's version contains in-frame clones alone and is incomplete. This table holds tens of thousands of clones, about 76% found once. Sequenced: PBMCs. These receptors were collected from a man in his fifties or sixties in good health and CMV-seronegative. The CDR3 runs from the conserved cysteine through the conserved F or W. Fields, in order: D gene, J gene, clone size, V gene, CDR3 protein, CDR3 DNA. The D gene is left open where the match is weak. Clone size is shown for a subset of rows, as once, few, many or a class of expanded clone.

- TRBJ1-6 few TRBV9 CASSVGRGSPLHF TGTGCCAGCAGCGTAGGCCGCGGTTCACCCCTCCACTTT
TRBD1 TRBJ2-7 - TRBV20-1 CSAKGAGEQYF TGCAGTGCTAAGGGGGCGGGCGAGCAGTACTTC
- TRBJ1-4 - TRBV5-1 CASSLQGRLGMGEKLFF TGCGCCAGCAGCTTACAGGGCCGGTTGGGTATGGGCGAAAAACTGTTTTTT
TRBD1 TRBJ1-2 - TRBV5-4 CASSLSTGNYGYTF TGTGCCAGCAGCTTGTCGACAGGGAACTATGGCTACACCTTC
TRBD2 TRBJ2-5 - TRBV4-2 CASSRQPGGSLQETQYF TGTGCCAGCAGCCGACAACCAGGCGGGAGCCTCCAAGAGACCCAGTACTTC
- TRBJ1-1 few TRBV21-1 CASSRELHMNTEAFF TGTGCCAGCAGTCGGGAGCTACATATGAACACTGAAGCTTTCTTT
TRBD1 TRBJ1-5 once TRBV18 CASPQEQGADQPQHF TGTGCCAGCCCACAAGAACAGGGGGCCGATCAGCCCCAGCATTTT
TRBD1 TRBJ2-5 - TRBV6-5 CASSPGTGLRETQYF TGTGCCAGCAGTCCCGGGACAGGGCTGAGAGAGACCCAGTACTTC
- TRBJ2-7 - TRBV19 CASSPPQGRVYEQYF TGTGCCAGTAGTCCCCCCCAGGGTCGGGTCTACGAGCAGTACTTC
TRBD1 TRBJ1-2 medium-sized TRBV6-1 CASSEDLFGQGFVGGYTF TGTGCCAGCAGTGAAGACTTATTTGGACAGGGGTTCGTAGGTGGCTACACCTTC
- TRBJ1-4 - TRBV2 CASSVRVGNEKLFF TGTGCCAGCAGTGTGAGGGTTGGTAATGAAAAACTGTTTTTT
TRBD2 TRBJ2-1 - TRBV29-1 CSVEGLAGGPHYNEQFF TGCAGCGTTGAGGGACTAGCGGGGGGGCCGCACTACAATGAGCAGTTCTTC
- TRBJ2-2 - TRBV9 CASSVGGTYTGELFF TGTGCCAGCAGCGTAGGTGGCACCTACACCGGGGAGCTGTTTTTT
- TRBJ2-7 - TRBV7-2 CASSLGPPEQYF TGTGCCAGCAGCTTAGGGCCCCCGGAGCAGTACTTC
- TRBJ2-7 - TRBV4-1 CASSQMEPARREQYF TGCGCCAGCAGCCAAATGGAGCCCGCCCGCCGGGAGCAGTACTTC
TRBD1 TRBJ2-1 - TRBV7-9 CASSTFPQGAEYEQFF TGTGCCAGCAGCACCTTTCCCCAGGGGGCTGAATATGAGCAGTTCTTC
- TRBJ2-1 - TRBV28 CASSSRDTNLERAFF TGTGCCAGCAGTAGCCGGGACACTAACTTAGAACGCGCGTTCTTC
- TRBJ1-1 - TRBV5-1 CASSLEPGVGTEAFF TGCGCCAGCAGCTTGGAACCGGGTGTGGGCACTGAAGCTTTCTTT
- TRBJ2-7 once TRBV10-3 CAISESRLVGAYEQYF TGTGCCATCAGTGAGTCACGGCTGGTAGGAGCCTACGAGCAGTACTTC
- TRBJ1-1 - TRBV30 CAWSPSVGQGMF TGTGCCTGGAGTCCATCCGTCGGTCAGGGAATGTTT
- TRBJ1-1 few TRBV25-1 CASSEGLLNTEAFF TGTGCCAGCAGTGAGGGGCTACTGAACACTGAAGCTTTCTTT
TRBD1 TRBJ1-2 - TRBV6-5 CASRSQGLYGYTF TGTGCCAGCAGATCACAGGGGCTCTATGGCTACACCTTC
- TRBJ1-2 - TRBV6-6 CASCGTLYGYTF TGTGCCAGTTGCGGGACTCTCTATGGCTACACCTTC
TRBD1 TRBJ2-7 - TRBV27 CASSSTIRDRGREQYF TGTGCCAGCAGTTCAACAATTCGGGACAGGGGTAGAGAGCAGTACTTC
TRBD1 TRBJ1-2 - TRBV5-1 CASSLDDREYGYTF TGCGCCAGCAGCTTGGATGACAGGGAATATGGCTACACCTTC
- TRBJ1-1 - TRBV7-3 CASSLNPGLGTEAFF TGTGCCAGCAGCTTAAATCCGGGGTTAGGCACTGAAGCTTTCTTT
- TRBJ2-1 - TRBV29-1 CSVPRGSSYNEQFF TGCAGCGTTCCGCGGGGAAGCTCCTACAATGAGCAGTTCTTC
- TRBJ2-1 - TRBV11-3 CASSSSSYNEQFF TGTGCCAGCAGCTCGAGCTCCTACAATGAGCAGTTCTTC
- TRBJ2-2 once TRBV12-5 CASGLLPQPSAGELFF TGTGCTAGTGGTTTGCTCCCTCAACCTAGCGCCGGGGAGCTGTTTTTT
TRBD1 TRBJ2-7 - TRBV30 CAYTGGPKSSYEQYF TGTGCCTACACAGGGGGCCCTAAAAGCTCCTACGAGCAGTACTTC
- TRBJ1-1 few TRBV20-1 CSARGDTEAFF TGCAGTGCAAGGGGTGACACTGAAGCTTTCTTT
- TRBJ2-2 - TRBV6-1 CASSEALGLGVKTGELFF TGTGCCAGCAGTGAAGCGCTGGGACTGGGGGTAAAAACCGGGGAGCTGTTTTTT
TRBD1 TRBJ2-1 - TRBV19 CASSPRQGAGSYNEQFF TGTGCCAGTAGTCCGCGACAGGGGGCGGGCTCCTACAATGAGCAGTTCTTC
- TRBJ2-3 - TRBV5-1 CASEEGGGSTDTQYF TGCGCCAGCGAGGAGGGGGGGGGAAGCACAGATACGCAGTATTTT
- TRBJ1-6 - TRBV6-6 CASSDAGPYNSPLHF TGTGCCAGCAGCGATGCGGGCCCCTATAATTCACCCCTCCACTTT
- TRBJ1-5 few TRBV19 CASSWGGLAGRPQHF TGTGCCAGTAGTTGGGGGGGTCTTGCGGGCCGGCCCCAGCATTTT
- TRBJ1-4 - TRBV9 CASSVRPAGGEKLFF TGTGCCAGCAGCGTAAGACCTGCGGGGGGTGAAAAACTGTTTTTT
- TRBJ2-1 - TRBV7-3 CASSSKGTGAYNEQFF TGTGCCAGCAGCTCCAAGGGAACGGGGGCCTACAATGAGCAGTTCTTC
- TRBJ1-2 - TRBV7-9 CASTDPGSGYTF TGTGCCAGCACTGACCCCGGGAGCGGCTACACCTTC
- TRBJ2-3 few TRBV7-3 CASSLRGQGGPFGTDTQYF TGTGCCAGCAGCTTAAGAGGGCAGGGGGGTCCCTTCGGCACAGATACGCAGTATTTT
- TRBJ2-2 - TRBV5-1 CASSLAYTGELFF TGCGCCAGCAGCTTGGCTTACACCGGGGAGCTGTTTTTT
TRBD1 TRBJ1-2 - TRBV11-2 CASSSSGTGGFRYGYTF TGTGCCAGCAGCTCTTCTGGGACAGGGGGCTTTCGGTATGGCTACACCTTC
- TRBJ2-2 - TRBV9 CASTEAAGGELFF TGTGCCAGCACGGAGGCGGCGGGGGGGGAGCTGTTTTTT
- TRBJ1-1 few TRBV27 CASNRIRNSEAFF TGTGCCAGCAACAGGATCAGGAACTCTGAAGCTTTCTTT
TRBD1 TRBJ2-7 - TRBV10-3 CAISEGGAGYEQYF TGTGCCATCAGTGAAGGGGGCGCGGGCTACGAGCAGTACTTC
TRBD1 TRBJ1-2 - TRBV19 CASSKTGVPYGYTF TGTGCCAGTAGTAAGACAGGGGTCCCCTATGGCTACACCTTC
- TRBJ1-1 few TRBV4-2 CASSQSPLAGDTEAFF TGTGCCAGCAGCCAAAGTCCGCTTGCCGGGGACACTGAAGCTTTCTTT
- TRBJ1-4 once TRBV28 CASSPPPVEKLFF TGTGCCAGCAGTCCCCCCCCCGTGGAAAAACTGTTTTTT
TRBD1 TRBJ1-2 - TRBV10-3 CAISDPGTGFRGYTF TGTGCCATCAGTGACCCCGGGACAGGCTTTCGTGGCTACACCTTC
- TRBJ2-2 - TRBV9 CASSRDQGKTGELFF TGTGCCAGCAGCCGAGACCAGGGAAAAACCGGGGAGCTGTTTTTT